This T cell receptor (beta chain) was profiled in a study of blood T cells in healthy people across ages. Extraction of total RNA produced a minimum of 5.5 micrograms from each sample. The CDR3 spans 9 residues. Per the germline V gene, CDR1 is MGHDK and CDR2 is SYGVNS. Trimming stripped 11 bases from V and 9 bases from J, with 8 bases between. A second roughly 6 to 12 cycle PCR used barcoded and J-beta primers. A tag from a template-switch adaptor with 12 random nucleotides marked each cDNA molecule. TCRdb re-called the 5' RACE reads through MiXCR, storing one row per CDR3 protein. This repertoire shows over 950,000 distinct CDR3 sequences, 51% found once; its top ten account for 20% to 25%.

Sequencing was carried out using blood. V is TRBV25-1 and J is TRBJ2-4; the D gene could be TRBD1 or TRBD2 (5 bases each). This TCR was recovered from a woman between 55 and 75 years old in good health. The CDR3: CAFGGIQYF. The CDR3 DNA reads TGTGCCTTTGGGGGCATTCAGTACTTC.